Listed below are T cell receptor beta chains from one sample, sequenced in a study of sequential checkpoint blockade in melanoma. The table came from immunoSEQ multiplex PCR; TCRdb's copy has only in-frame clones and leaves some out. Altogether 37,000 or so clones are present, more than 25% being singletons, with the ten largest covering about 1.6%. This specimen consisted of tumor tissue (inferred from file names), obtained from a patient given nivolumab and ipilimumab in sequence. Receptor source: a human donor with melanoma. CDR3s include the opening cysteine and the closing phenylalanine or tryptophan. D genes are given only for firm matches. Expanded clones are given a class, and other clones once, few, many or no size at all.

clone_size: few
j_call: TRBJ2-3
v_call: TRBV4-1
d_call: TRBD2
cdr3_aa: CASRLAGVRTDTQYF
cdr3_nt: TGCGCCAGCCGTCTAGCGGGAGTGAGGACAGATACGCAGTATTTT

clone_size: few
j_call: TRBJ2-1
v_call: TRBV6-8
d_call: NA
cdr3_aa: CASSYRVYNEQFF
cdr3_nt: TGTGCCAGCAGTTACCGCGTTTACAATGAGCAGTTCTTC

clone_size: few
j_call: TRBJ1-1
v_call: TRBV19
d_call: NA
cdr3_aa: CASSIGRGYTEAFF
cdr3_nt: TGTGCCAGTAGTATTGGAAGGGGGTACACTGAAGCTTTCTTT

clone_size: NA
j_call: TRBJ1-4
v_call: TRBV6-8
d_call: NA
cdr3_aa: CAIGAGATNEKLFF
cdr3_nt: TGTGCCATCGGGGCTGGCGCAACTAATGAAAAACTGTTTTTT

clone_size: NA
j_call: TRBJ2-1
v_call: TRBV18
d_call: TRBD2
cdr3_aa: CASSPQGGGGNEQFF
cdr3_nt: TGTGCCAGCTCCCCCCAGGGCGGGGGGGGAAATGAGCAGTTCTTC

clone_size: NA
j_call: TRBJ2-1
v_call: TRBV30
d_call: NA
cdr3_aa: CAWGTKRFEQFF
cdr3_nt: TGTGCCTGGGGAACCAAGCGGTTTGAGCAGTTCTTC

clone_size: NA
j_call: TRBJ2-5
v_call: TRBV6-8
d_call: TRBD1
cdr3_aa: CASSYSGQGTGETQYF
cdr3_nt: TGTGCCAGCAGTTACTCCGGACAAGGGACAGGAGAGACCCAGTACTTC

clone_size: few
j_call: TRBJ2-1
v_call: TRBV9
d_call: TRBD2
cdr3_aa: CASSSGLAGGNEQFF
cdr3_nt: TGTGCCAGCAGCTCCGGACTAGCGGGAGGTAATGAGCAGTTCTTC

clone_size: NA
j_call: TRBJ2-2
v_call: TRBV10-2
d_call: TRBD2
cdr3_aa: CASSSGGGLTGELFF
cdr3_nt: TGCGCCAGCAGTTCCGGGGGGGGACTCACCGGGGAGCTGTTTTTT

clone_size: few
j_call: TRBJ2-1
v_call: TRBV7-6
d_call: NA
cdr3_aa: CASQTQGPSSYNEQFF
cdr3_nt: TGTGCCAGCCAAACCCAGGGCCCGAGCTCCTACAATGAGCAGTTCTTC

clone_size: few
j_call: TRBJ1-2
v_call: TRBV6-8
d_call: TRBD1
cdr3_aa: CAINADRDNYGYTF
cdr3_nt: TGTGCCATCAATGCCGACAGGGACAACTATGGCTACACCTTC

clone_size: few
j_call: TRBJ1-3
v_call: TRBV14
d_call: NA
cdr3_aa: CASSPLRDSGNTIYF
cdr3_nt: TGTGCCAGCAGCCCCCTCAGGGACTCTGGAAACACCATATATTTT

clone_size: NA
j_call: TRBJ2-1
v_call: TRBV6-8
d_call: NA
cdr3_aa: CASSRGINEQFF
cdr3_nt: TGTGCCAGCAGTCGGGGGATCAATGAGCAGTTCTTC

clone_size: NA
j_call: TRBJ1-2
v_call: TRBV12-5
d_call: NA
cdr3_aa: CASGLMGDLDSYTF
cdr3_nt: TGTGCTAGTGGCCTAATGGGGGATCTTGACAGCTACACCTTC

clone_size: few
j_call: TRBJ2-3
v_call: TRBV11-3
d_call: TRBD2
cdr3_aa: CASSFDGGAASTDTQYF
cdr3_nt: TGTGCCAGCAGCTTTGACGGGGGGGCAGCTAGCACAGATACGCAGTATTTT

clone_size: NA
j_call: TRBJ2-5
v_call: TRBV12-5
d_call: TRBD2
cdr3_aa: CASGLAYLGLAGKHQETQYF
cdr3_nt: TGTGCTAGTGGTTTGGCCTACCTTGGGCTAGCGGGAAAACACCAAGAGACCCAGTACTTC

clone_size: many
j_call: TRBJ2-3
v_call: TRBV23-1
d_call: TRBD1
cdr3_aa: CASSSRVGSDRDITDTQYF
cdr3_nt: TGCGCCAGCAGCTCCAGAGTGGGCTCGGACAGGGACATCACGGATACGCAGTATTTT

clone_size: many
j_call: TRBJ2-5
v_call: TRBV11-3
d_call: TRBD2
cdr3_aa: CASSADLGVGKAGEEETQYF
cdr3_nt: TGTGCCAGCAGCGCCGACTTGGGGGTCGGTAAAGCGGGAGAGGAAGAGACCCAGTACTTC

clone_size: few
j_call: TRBJ1-1
v_call: TRBV11-3
d_call: NA
cdr3_aa: CASSHTNPGVATEAFF
cdr3_nt: TGTGCCAGCAGCCACACTAATCCGGGGGTGGCCACTGAAGCTTTCTTT

clone_size: NA
j_call: TRBJ1-3
v_call: TRBV5-1
d_call: NA
cdr3_aa: CASSFAGASGNTIYF
cdr3_nt: TGCGCCAGCAGCTTCGCGGGCGCCTCTGGAAACACCATATATTTT